Listed below are T cell receptor beta chains from one sample, sequenced in a study of regulatory T cells in long-lasting Graves disease. One entry per CDR3 protein, called by TCRdb with MiXCR from the multiplex PCR reads. The data show about 500,000 distinct CDR3 sequences, about 12% seen once. The sample was also linked to a second study, of T cells in Graves' hyperthyroidism and ophthalmopathy.

Here the sequenced sample was peripheral blood mononuclear cells (PBMCs), taken at new diagnosis, from a patient treated with antithyroid drugs. The origin of the receptors is a woman aged 30 to 39 with Graves disease. Each CDR3 is given with its conserved first and last residue. The order of the fields is J gene, V gene, clone size, D gene, CDR3 protein, CDR3 DNA. D genes are given only for firm matches. Rows may omit the clone size; those that give it use once, few, many or a size class.

TRBJ2-7	TRBV7-9	many	.	CASSRDVAATYEQYF	TGTGCCAGCAGCCGAGACGTAGCGGCGACATACGAGCAGTACTTC
TRBJ1-6	TRBV28	.	.	CASSSNYGFRSPLHF	TGTGCCAGCAGTTCAAATTACGGATTTCGTTCACCCCTCCACTTT
TRBJ2-3	TRBV28	many	TRBD1	CASSLTTGMPDTQYF	TGTGCCAGCAGTTTAACGACAGGGATGCCAGATACGCAGTATTTT
TRBJ2-1	TRBV6-5	many	.	CASSYPGGSNEQFF	TGTGCCAGCAGTTACCCCGGGGGTAGCAATGAGCAGTTCTTC
TRBJ2-2	TRBV14	.	.	CASKRGANTGELFF	TGTGCCAGTAAAAGGGGGGCGAACACCGGGGAGCTGTTTTTT
TRBJ2-3	TRBV28	many	.	CASENRVGSGTDTQYF	TGTGCCAGCGAAAACAGGGTCGGCAGTGGCACAGATACGCAGTATTTT
TRBJ2-2	TRBV2	many	.	CASSLESAGELFF	TGTGCCAGCAGCCTGGAGTCCGCCGGGGAGCTGTTTTTT
TRBJ2-7	TRBV27	few	TRBD2	CASSFTSGGSLGQYF	TGTGCCAGCAGTTTCACGAGCGGGGGGTCCCTCGGGCAGTACTTC
TRBJ2-7	TRBV4-3	few	.	CASSQDLFYEQYF	TGCGCCAGCAGCCAAGACCTCTTCTACGAGCAGTACTTC
TRBJ1-2	TRBV4-1	.	.	CASSRGPRGGTAPYGYTF	TGCGCCAGCAGCCGAGGTCCCCGCGGAGGGACGGCGCCCTATGGCTACACCTTC
TRBJ2-1	TRBV20-1	.	TRBD2	CSALPLAGGSNEQFF	TGCAGTGCCCTACCCTTAGCGGGAGGGTCCAATGAGCAGTTCTTC
TRBJ1-1	TRBV20-1	.	.	CGSSRGTNTEAFF	TGCGGCTCTTCCAGGGGAACGAACACTGAAGCTTTCTTT
TRBJ1-5	TRBV12-3/TRBV12-4	many	TRBD1	CASSLRTGTAQPQHF	TGTGCCAGCAGTTTGAGGACAGGGACGGCTCAGCCCCAGCATTTT
TRBJ2-1	TRBV5-1	many	TRBD2	CASSLTGIGLAGGEQFF	TGCGCCAGCAGCTTGACAGGGATCGGACTAGCGGGGGGTGAGCAGTTCTTC
TRBJ2-7	TRBV11-2	.	.	CASRWRGGLDEQYF	TGTGCCAGCAGATGGAGAGGGGGTCTTGACGAGCAGTACTTC
TRBJ2-7	TRBV20-1	few	TRBD1	CSAAQGAEEQYF	TGCAGTGCGGCGCAGGGGGCGGAGGAGCAGTACTTC
TRBJ2-5	TRBV27	many	TRBD2	CASTLSGGAETQYF	TGTGCCAGCACCCTAAGCGGGGGGGCAGAGACCCAGTACTTC
TRBJ2-7	TRBV7-9	many	.	CASTDPGDSYEQYF	TGTGCCAGCACCGATCCGGGAGACTCCTACGAGCAGTACTTC
TRBJ2-2	TRBV15	many	.	CATSRVAGELFF	TGTGCCACCAGCAGAGTCGCCGGGGAGCTGTTTTTT
TRBJ2-1	TRBV11-2	many	TRBD2	CASSPTSGVSSYNEQFF	TGTGCCAGCAGCCCTACTAGCGGGGTAAGCTCCTACAATGAGCAGTTCTTC
TRBJ2-7	TRBV3-1	many	.	CASSKAGLQGTREQYF	TGTGCCAGCAGCAAAGCGGGTCTTCAGGGGACCCGCGAGCAGTACTTC
TRBJ2-7	TRBV2	many	TRBD1	CASKRDRSSYEQYF	TGTGCCAGCAAACGGGACAGGAGCTCCTACGAGCAGTACTTC
TRBJ2-2	TRBV20-1	few	TRBD2	CSARDRYTRLAGDTGELFF	TGCAGTGCTAGAGATCGGTACACCCGACTAGCGGGAGACACCGGGGAGCTGTTTTTT
TRBJ1-4	TRBV15	many	.	CATRMYNLGGNEKLFF	TGTGCCACCAGGATGTACAACCTCGGAGGGAATGAAAAACTGTTTTTT
TRBJ2-1	TRBV19	few	TRBD2	CASSIVPSGDSYNEQFF	TGTGCCAGTAGTATCGTACCTAGCGGTGACTCCTACAATGAGCAGTTCTTC
TRBJ2-1	TRBV30	many	.	CAWSLWGYNEQFF	TGTGCCTGGAGTTTATGGGGCTACAATGAGCAGTTCTTC
TRBJ2-1	TRBV4-1	many	TRBD2	CASSQPALLAGVRSSYNEQFF	TGCGCCAGCAGCCAACCAGCACTACTAGCGGGAGTGCGGAGCTCCTACAATGAGCAGTTCTTC
TRBJ2-7	TRBV30	few	TRBD1	CAWSPGTGGYEQYF	TGTGCCTGGAGTCCGGGGACAGGGGGCTACGAGCAGTACTTC
TRBJ2-3	TRBV7-2	few	.	CASSLVVAEDTQYF	TGTGCCAGCAGCTTAGTGGTAGCGGAAGATACGCAGTATTTT
TRBJ2-7	TRBV14	many	.	CASSRRRGSYEQYF	TGTGCCAGCAGCCGAAGAAGGGGTTCCTACGAGCAGTACTTC
TRBJ2-1	TRBV6-2/TRBV6-3	many	TRBD2	CASSRIAGVSPEQFF	TGTGCCAGCAGTAGAATAGCGGGAGTATCCCCCGAGCAGTTCTTC